These T cell receptor beta chains were read from a single sample in a study of blood T cell repertoires in COVID-19. Profiled with immunoSEQ multiplex PCR; TCRdb holds only in-frame clones, not every one. The table lists roughly 400,000 clones, nearly 90% of them singletons, with about 1.8% in the top ten. The specimen sequenced was PBMCs or T cells enriched from blood (not recorded which). Receptor source: a woman in her 30s who had recovered from COVID-19. Each CDR3 is given with its conserved first and last residue. D genes are given only for firm matches. Clone size is shown for a subset of rows, as once, few, many or a class of expanded clone.

j_call clone_size d_call v_call cdr3_nt cdr3_aa
TRBJ2-7 . TRBD2 TRBV5-1 TGCGCCAGCAGCTTGGCCGCGACTAGCGACCCAGGACACTCCTACGAGCAGTACTTC CASSLAATSDPGHSYEQYF
TRBJ1-3 few . TRBV2 TGTGCCAGCAGTGAGACGACAGCCCGTAGCTCTGGAAACACCATATATTTT CASSETTARSSGNTIYF
TRBJ2-7 . TRBD1 TRBV6-5 TGTGCCAGTACAGGACAGGGGACGAGGGAGCAGTACTTC CASTGQGTREQYF
TRBJ1-2 . . TRBV5-1 TGCGCCAGCAGCTTGGCCTCGGGTTCGCATGGCTACACCTTC CASSLASGSHGYTF
TRBJ1-6 few . TRBV30 TGTGCCTGGAGTGGGGCAGAAAATTCACCCCTCCACTTT CAWSGAENSPLHF
TRBJ2-1 . TRBD2 TRBV7-8 TGTGCCAGCAGCTTCTGGACTAGCGGGGGGCGTGGAGATGAGCAGTTCTTC CASSFWTSGGRGDEQFF
TRBJ2-2 . TRBD2 TRBV5-6 TGTGCCAGCAGCTTGGCCTGGCGGGAGTCGGTCGGGGAGCTGTTTTTT CASSLAWRESVGELFF
TRBJ2-7 . TRBD2 TRBV3-1/TRBV3-2 TGTGCCAGCAGCCAAGATTTACTAGCGGGAACCTACGAGCAGTACTTC CASSQDLLAGTYEQYF
TRBJ2-5 few . TRBV25-1 TGTGCCAGCAGTACGCCACACACCCCGGGAATCCAAGAGACCCAGTACTTC CASSTPHTPGIQETQYF
TRBJ1-4 . . TRBV5-4 TGTGCCAGCAGCTTGGCGACAGATGAAAAACTGTTTTTT CASSLATDEKLFF